This TCR beta chain was recorded in a study of T-cell memory formation after mild COVID-19. Study summary: In these data, TCR clusters were largely donor specific.

TCRdb recomputed calls from the 5' RACE reads with MiXCR, one row per CDR3 protein. The data contain 130,000 to 150,000 distinct CDR3 sequences, about 19% of them singletons. The sample holds a few counts of this clonotype. Germline CDR1 and CDR2: DFQATT and SNEGSKA (reference sequence). The V and J ends lost 6 bases and 3 bases, in that order; junction bases with no gene match: 9. The CDR3 has 16 amino acids. The rearrangement joins TRBV20-1 to TRBJ2-3; 13 nucleotides line up with TRBD2. This TCR came from an adult woman who had mild COVID-19 (a few samples of this study predate the infection). Cell type and time point are not known. The sample was PBMCs or a T cell subset sorted from them (not recorded which). Here the CDR3 DNA reads TGCAGTGCCCCCGGACTAGCGGGAGAAGGGACAGATACGCAGTATTTT. This encodes CSAPGLAGEGTDTQYF.